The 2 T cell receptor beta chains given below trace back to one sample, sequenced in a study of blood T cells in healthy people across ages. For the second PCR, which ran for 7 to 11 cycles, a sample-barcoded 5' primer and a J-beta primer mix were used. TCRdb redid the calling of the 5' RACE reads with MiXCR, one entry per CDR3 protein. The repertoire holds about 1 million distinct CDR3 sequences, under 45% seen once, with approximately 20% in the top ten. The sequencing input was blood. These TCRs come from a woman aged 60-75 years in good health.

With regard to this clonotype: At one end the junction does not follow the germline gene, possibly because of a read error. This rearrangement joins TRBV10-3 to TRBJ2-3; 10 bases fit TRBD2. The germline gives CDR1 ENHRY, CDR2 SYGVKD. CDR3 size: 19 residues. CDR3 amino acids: CAISTPSGSRKLRTGTQYF. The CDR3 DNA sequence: TGTGCCATCAGCACGCCTAGCGGGAGTCGGAAGCTGCGTACAGGTACGCAGTATTTT.

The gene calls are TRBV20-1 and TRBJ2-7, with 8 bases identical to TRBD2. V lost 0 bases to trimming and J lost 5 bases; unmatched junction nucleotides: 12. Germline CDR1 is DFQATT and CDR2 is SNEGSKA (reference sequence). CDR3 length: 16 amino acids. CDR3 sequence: CSARDFGAKRENEQYF. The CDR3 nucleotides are TGCAGTGCTAGAGATTTTGGGGCGAAGCGGGAGAACGAGCAGTACTTC.